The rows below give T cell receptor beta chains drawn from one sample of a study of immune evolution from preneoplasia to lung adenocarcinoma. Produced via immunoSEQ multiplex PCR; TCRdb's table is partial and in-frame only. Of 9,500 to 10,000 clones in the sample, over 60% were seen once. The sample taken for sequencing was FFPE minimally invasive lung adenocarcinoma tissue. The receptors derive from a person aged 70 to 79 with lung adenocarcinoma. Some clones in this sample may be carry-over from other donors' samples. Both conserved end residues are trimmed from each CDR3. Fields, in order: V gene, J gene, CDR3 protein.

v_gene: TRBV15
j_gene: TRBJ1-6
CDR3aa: ATSSLDRDNSPLH

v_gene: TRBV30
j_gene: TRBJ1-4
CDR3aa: AWSVHQGSEKLF

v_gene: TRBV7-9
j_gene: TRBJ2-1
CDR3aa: ASSSGDSLYNEQF

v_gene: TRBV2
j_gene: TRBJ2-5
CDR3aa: ASRRGQGETQY

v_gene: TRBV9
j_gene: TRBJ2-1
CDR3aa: ASSVGGGHSYNEQF

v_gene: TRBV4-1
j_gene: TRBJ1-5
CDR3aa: ASSQDPQGSNQPQH

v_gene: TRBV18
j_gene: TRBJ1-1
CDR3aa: ASSPADWDRGRQWAF

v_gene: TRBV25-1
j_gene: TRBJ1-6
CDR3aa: ASSESGSSYNSPLH

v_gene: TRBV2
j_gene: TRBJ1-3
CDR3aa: ASHQGQNTIY

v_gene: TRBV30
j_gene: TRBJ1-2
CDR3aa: ASSERHGYT

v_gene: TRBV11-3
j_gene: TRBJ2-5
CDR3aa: ASSPKGGEAETQY

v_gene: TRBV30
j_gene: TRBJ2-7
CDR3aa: ACIRGESIYEQY

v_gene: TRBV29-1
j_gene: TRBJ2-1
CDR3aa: SASQDEQF

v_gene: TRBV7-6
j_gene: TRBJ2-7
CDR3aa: ASSLVAGDEQY

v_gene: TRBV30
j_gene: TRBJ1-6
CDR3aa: AFWTEIYTSPLH

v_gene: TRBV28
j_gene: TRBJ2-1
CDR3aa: ATTRVGEQF

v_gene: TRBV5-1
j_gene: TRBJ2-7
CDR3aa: ASSSGTVSYEQY

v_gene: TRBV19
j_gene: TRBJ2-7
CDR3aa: ASSRGYYEQY

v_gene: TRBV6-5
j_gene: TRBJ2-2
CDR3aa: ASRITGTGELF

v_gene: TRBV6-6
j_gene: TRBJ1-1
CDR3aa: ASSYGGQGSTEAF

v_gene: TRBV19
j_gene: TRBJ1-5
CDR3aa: ASSPRLPGHQPNQPQH

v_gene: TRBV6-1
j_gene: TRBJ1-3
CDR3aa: ASSEVAGVSNTIY

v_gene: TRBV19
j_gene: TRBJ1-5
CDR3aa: ATKTDYSNQPQH

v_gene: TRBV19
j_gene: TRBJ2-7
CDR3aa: ASKLSTQGYEQY

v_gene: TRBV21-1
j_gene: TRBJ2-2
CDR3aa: ASPTGELF

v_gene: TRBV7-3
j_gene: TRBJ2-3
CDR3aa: ASSLSSVHTQY

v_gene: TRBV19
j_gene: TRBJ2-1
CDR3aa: ASSIRAGDSQF

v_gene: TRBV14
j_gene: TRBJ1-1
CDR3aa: ASSHLQKDTEAF

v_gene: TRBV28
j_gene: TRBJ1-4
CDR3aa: ASSQERATKLF